This paragraph reports one T cell receptor (beta chain). Its specificity is not known. It was with unique molecular identifiers that the TCRbeta library was prepared. A single record per CDR3 protein comes from TCRdb applying MiXCR to the PCR reads. The data show some 840,000 distinct CDR3 sequences, roughly 15% seen once. With 0 bases removed from V and 8 bases from J, the gap between germline ends came to 20 bases. CDR1 and CDR2 from the germline V gene are SNHLY and FYNNEI. The CDR3 is made up of 16 amino acids. This specimen comes from a study of T-cell reconstitution after alpha-beta-depleted transplantation in children. The study's findings and limits: The authors attributed T-cell counts and diversity one year after transplant mostly to newly produced T cells. At around two months after transplant, the alpha-beta T cells were reportedly derived from several hundred expanded clones that came from non-depleted graft cells.

The chain carries TRBV2 and TRBJ2-7; D possibly corresponds to TRBD1 (6 bases). The sequence was obtained from a male patient younger than 18 who had a stem cell transplant for acute lymphoblastic leukemia, so the T cells may come from the graft donor. The input for sequencing was PBMCs, mostly from graft donor cells, taken 360 days after TCRalphabeta/CD19-depleted stem cell transplant. The chain's CDR3 is CASSEALTRGPPQQYF. The DNA of the CDR3 is TGTGCCAGCAGTGAAGCGCTTACCAGGGGCCCTCCGCAGCAGTACTTC.